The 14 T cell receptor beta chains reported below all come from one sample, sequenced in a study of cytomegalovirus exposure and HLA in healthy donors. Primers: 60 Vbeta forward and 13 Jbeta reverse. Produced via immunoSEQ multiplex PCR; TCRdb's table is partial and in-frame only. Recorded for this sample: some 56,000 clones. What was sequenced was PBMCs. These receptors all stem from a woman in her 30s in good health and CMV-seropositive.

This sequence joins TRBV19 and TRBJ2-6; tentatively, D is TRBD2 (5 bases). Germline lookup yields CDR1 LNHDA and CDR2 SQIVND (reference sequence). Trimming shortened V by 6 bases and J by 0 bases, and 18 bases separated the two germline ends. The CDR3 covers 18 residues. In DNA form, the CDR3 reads TGTGCCAGTAGGGACTTGATCCCCAAGAGCTCTGGGGCCAACGTCCTGACTTTC. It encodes CASRDLIPKSSGANVLTF.

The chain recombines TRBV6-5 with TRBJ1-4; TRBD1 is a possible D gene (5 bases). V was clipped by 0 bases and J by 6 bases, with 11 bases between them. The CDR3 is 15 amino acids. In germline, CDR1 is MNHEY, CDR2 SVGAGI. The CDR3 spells CASSYSGARDEKLFF. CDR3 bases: TGTGCCAGCAGTTACTCAGGGGCGAGAGATGAAAAACTGTTTTTT.

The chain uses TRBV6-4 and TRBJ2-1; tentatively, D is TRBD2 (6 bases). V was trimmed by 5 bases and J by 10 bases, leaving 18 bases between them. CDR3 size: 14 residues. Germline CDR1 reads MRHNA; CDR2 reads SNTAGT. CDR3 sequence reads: CASSLTRGAGEQFF. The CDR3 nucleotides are TGTGCCAGCAGTCTTACTCGCGGGGCGGGAGAGCAGTTCTTC.

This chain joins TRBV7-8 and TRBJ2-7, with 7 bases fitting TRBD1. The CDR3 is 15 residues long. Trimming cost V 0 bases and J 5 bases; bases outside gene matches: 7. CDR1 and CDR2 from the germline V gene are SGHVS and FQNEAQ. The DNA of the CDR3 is TGTGCCAGCAGCTTAGCGACAGGGATCGTGAACGAGCAGTACTTC. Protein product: CASSLATGIVNEQYF. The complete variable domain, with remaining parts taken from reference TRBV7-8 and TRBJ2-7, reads GAGVSQSPRYKVAKRGQDVALRCDPISGHVSLFWYQQALGQGPEFLTYFQNEAQLDKSGLPSDRFFAERPEGSVSTLKIQRTQQEDSAVYLCASSLATGIVNEQYFGPGTRLTVT.

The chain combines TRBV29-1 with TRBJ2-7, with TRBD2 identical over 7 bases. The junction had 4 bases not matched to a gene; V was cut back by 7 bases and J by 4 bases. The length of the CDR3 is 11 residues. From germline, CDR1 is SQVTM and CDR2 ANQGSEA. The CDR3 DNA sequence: TGCAGCGCTGGGGGGGGGTACGAGCAGTACTTC. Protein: CSAGGGYEQYF.

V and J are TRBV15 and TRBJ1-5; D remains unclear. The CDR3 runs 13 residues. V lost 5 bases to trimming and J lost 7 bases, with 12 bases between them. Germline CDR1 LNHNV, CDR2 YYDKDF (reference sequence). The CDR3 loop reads CATSASPRQPQHF. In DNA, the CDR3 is TGTGCCACCAGCGCGTCTCCCAGGCAGCCCCAGCATTTT.

CDR3 amino acids: CASRFTNTYNEQFF. CDR3 coding DNA: TGTGCCAGCAGATTTACTAACACCTACAATGAGCAGTTCTTC. This chain uses TRBV5-8 with TRBJ2-1; D remains ambiguous. This CDR3 is 14 amino acids long. Germline V gene sequence: CDR1 SGHTS, CDR2 YDEGEE. Deletions cut 5 bases from V and 2 bases from J, with 11 bases between.

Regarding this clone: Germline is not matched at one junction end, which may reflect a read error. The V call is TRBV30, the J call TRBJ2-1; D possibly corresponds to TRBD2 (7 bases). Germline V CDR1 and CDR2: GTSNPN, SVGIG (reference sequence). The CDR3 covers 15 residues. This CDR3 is CAGSVTGGAHNEQFF. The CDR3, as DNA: TGTGCCGGGAGTGTAACTGGGGGGGCCCACAATGAGCAGTTCTTC.

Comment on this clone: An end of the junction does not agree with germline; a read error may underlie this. CDR3 sequence reads: CASSPRGGAGEKLFF. The DNA of the CDR3 is TGTGCCAGCTCGCCACGAGGGGGGGCTGGTGAAAAACTGTTTTTT. The J gene is TRBJ1-4, the V gene TRBV18, with a weak D call TRBD1 (6 bases). This CDR3 is built from 15 residues. Germline V gene sequence: CDR1 KGHSH, CDR2 LQKENI. The full variable domain, in which reference TRBV18 and TRBJ1-4 provide the parts outside the CDR3, is NAGVMQNPRHLVRRRGQEARLRCSPMKGHSHVYWYRQLPEEGLKFMVYLQKENIIDESGMPKERFSAEFPKEGPSILRIQQVVRGDSAAYFCASSPRGGAGEKLFFGSGTQLSVL.

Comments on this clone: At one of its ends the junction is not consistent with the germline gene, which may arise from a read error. CDR3 nucleotide sequence: TGTGCCACCAGCAGAGATAGGGGGAACCCTGAAGCTTTCTTT. This gives the protein CATSRDRGNPEAFF. V gene TRBV15 combines with J gene TRBJ1-1, with TRBD1 as a possible D gene (6 bases). Looked up from germline, CDR1 is LNHNV and CDR2 is YYDKDF (reference sequence). There are 14 residues in the CDR3. The variable domain in full, with the rest retrieved from reference TRBV15 and TRBJ1-1, is DAMVIQNPRYQVTQFGKPVTLSCSQTLNHNVMYWYQQKSSQAPKLLFHYYDKDFNNEADTPDNFQSRRPNTSFCFLDIRSPGLGDTAMYLCATSRDRGNPEAFFGQGTRLTVV.

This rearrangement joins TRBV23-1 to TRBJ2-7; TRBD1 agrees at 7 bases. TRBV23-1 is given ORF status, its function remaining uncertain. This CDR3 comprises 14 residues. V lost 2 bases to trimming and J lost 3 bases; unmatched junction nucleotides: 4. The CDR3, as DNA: TGCGCCAGCAGTCAAGGACAGGAGTTCTACGAGCAGTACTTC. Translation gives CASSQGQEFYEQYF.

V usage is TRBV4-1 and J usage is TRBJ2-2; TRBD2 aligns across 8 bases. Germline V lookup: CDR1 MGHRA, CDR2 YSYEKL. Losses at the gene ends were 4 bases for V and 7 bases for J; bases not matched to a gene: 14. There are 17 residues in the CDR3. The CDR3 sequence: CASSPPGTRAGGGELFF. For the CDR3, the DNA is TGCGCCAGCAGCCCACCCGGGACTAGGGCTGGGGGCGGGGAGCTGTTTTTT.

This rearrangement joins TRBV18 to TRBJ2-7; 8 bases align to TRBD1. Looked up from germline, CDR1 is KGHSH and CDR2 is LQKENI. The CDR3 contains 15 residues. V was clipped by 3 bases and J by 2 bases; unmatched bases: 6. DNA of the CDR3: TGTGCCAGCTCACCTGGACAGGGAATAGCCTACGAGCAGTACTTC. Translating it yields CASSPGQGIAYEQYF. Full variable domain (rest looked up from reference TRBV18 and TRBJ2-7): NAGVMQNPRHLVRRRGQEARLRCSPMKGHSHVYWYRQLPEEGLKFMVYLQKENIIDESGMPKERFSAEFPKEGPSILRIQQVVRGDSAAYFCASSPGQGIAYEQYFGPGTRLTVT.

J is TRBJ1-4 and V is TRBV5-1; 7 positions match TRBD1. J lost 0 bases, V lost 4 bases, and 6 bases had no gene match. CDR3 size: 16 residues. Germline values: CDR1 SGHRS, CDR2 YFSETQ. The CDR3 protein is CASSGGQLATNEKLFF. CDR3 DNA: TGCGCCAGCAGCGGGGGACAGCTAGCAACTAATGAAAAACTGTTTTTT.